The 12 T cell receptor beta chains listed next were all sequenced from one sample in a study of shared clonotypes between healthy human individuals. TCRdb's copy holds only in-frame clones and misses some; the assay was immunoSEQ multiplex PCR. The sample has 2 million to 3 million clones, approximately 92% seen once; the top ten hold around 0.15%. Sequencing used naive CD4+ T cells sorted from blood. As to subset: CD45RA+ positively selected. These receptor sequences come from a man between 18 and 29 years old in good health.

The J gene is TRBJ1-1, the V gene TRBV29-1; D is undetermined. Trimming pared 6 bases from V and 4 bases from J, leaving 6 bases between. This CDR3 spans 10 amino acids. Germline V gene data show CDR1 as SQVTM and CDR2 as ANQGSEA. CDR3 amino acids: CSVTSTEAFF. DNA of the CDR3: TGCAGCGTCACCAGCACTGAAGCTTTCTTT.

The chain joins TRBV7-2 to TRBJ2-1; 7 bases fit TRBD1. CDR1 SGHTA and CDR2 FQGNSA come from the germline V gene. The CDR3 runs 15 residues. After removal of 5 bases from V and 3 bases from J, the junction contained 7 bases not matched to a gene. CDR3 residues: CASSPTGSYYNEQFF. The CDR3 DNA reads TGTGCCAGCAGCCCGACAGGGTCCTACTACAATGAGCAGTTCTTC. Variable domain in full (rest from reference TRBV7-2 and TRBJ2-1): GAGVSQSPSNKVTEKGKDVELRCDPISGHTALYWYRQSLGQGLEFLIYFQGNSAPDKSGLPSDRFSAERTGGSVSTLTIQRTQQEDSAVYLCASSPTGSYYNEQFFGPGTRLTVL.

Regarding this clone: The sample contains more than one DNA sequence encoding this CDR3. The chain links TRBV18 to TRBJ2-2; TRBD2 is a possible D gene (5 bases). The germline V gene has CDR1 KGHSH and CDR2 LQKENI. V lost 3 bases, J lost 5 bases, and 10 bases lay in between. The CDR3 consists of 14 residues. CDR3 protein: CASSPLAGTGELFF. CDR3 nucleotides: TGTGCCAGCTCACCCCTAGCCGGGACCGGGGAGCTGTTTTTT.

The V call is TRBV5-1, the J call TRBJ2-5; 10 nucleotides line up with TRBD2. The germline V gene encodes CDR1 SGHRS and CDR2 YFSETQ. The J segment lost 6 bases and the V segment lost 4 bases, leaving 6 bases of the junction unmatched. The CDR3 runs 14 residues. The CDR3 here is CASSPSGGEKTQYF. DNA for the CDR3: TGCGCCAGCAGCCCTAGCGGGGGTGAGAAGACCCAGTACTTC.

Notes on this clone: Other DNA variants within this sample encode the same CDR3. This CDR3 is CASSVPGGYEQYF. CDR3 nucleotides: TGCGCCAGCAGCGTTCCAGGGGGCTACGAGCAGTACTTC. V and J are TRBV5-1 and TRBJ2-7, with TRBD1 matching over 7 bases. V was pared by 4 bases and J by 3 bases, with 4 bases of the junction left unmatched. The CDR3 runs to 13 residues. Germline V gives CDR1 SGHRS, CDR2 YFSETQ.

The rearrangement joins TRBV6-1 to TRBJ2-7; D may correspond to TRBD1 or TRBD2 (5 bases each). The CDR3 runs to 13 residues. Germline V lookup: CDR1 MNHNS, CDR2 SASEGT. V shed 6 bases and J shed 7 bases, with 16 bases lying between them. CDR3 in DNA: TGTGCCAGCAGAATTAGGGACGGAAAGGAGCAGTACTTC. This codes for CASRIRDGKEQYF.

This clone was seen just once. V is TRBV30 and J is TRBJ2-5; 11 positions agree with TRBD2. CDR1 and CDR2 (germline): GTSNPN, SVGIG (reference sequence). CDR3 size: 15 residues. V shed 1 base and J 3 bases; nucleotides not matched to a gene: 4. CDR3 coding DNA: TGTGCCTGGAGTGGAAAGGGACTAGCGGAAGAGACCCAGTACTTC. Residues: CAWSGKGLAEETQYF.

The chain employs TRBV25-1 and TRBJ2-5; D perhaps matches TRBD1 (5 bases). From germline, CDR1 is MGHDK and CDR2 SYGVNS. V gave up 1 base and J gave up 2 bases, with 17 bases separating them. The CDR3 contains 17 residues. CDR3 nucleotide sequence: TGTGCCAGCAGTGAATGGAGAGGTAAAAGGGGTCAAGAGACCCAGTACTTC. This encodes CASSEWRGKRGQETQYF.

V gene TRBV5-6 combines with J gene TRBJ2-7; D remains ambiguous. CDR1 and CDR2 (germline): SGHDT, YYEEEE. The CDR3 is made up of 13 amino acids. Trimming removed 1 base at V and 3 bases at J, with 8 bases between. The CDR3 nucleotides read TGTGCCAGCAGCTTGTTGGATAGCTACGAGCAGTACTTC. Translating gives CASSLLDSYEQYF.

V is TRBV20-1 and J is TRBJ2-1, with D unresolved. Trimming removed 0 bases from V and 12 bases from J, with 9 bases in between. The CDR3 totals 11 residues. Germline V lookup: CDR1 DFQATT, CDR2 SNEGSKA (reference sequence). The CDR3 loop is CSAREKKGQFF. The CDR3 nucleotides read TGCAGTGCTAGAGAAAAAAAAGGGCAGTTCTTC.

The V and J genes are TRBV30 and TRBJ2-3; 8 positions match TRBD2. This CDR3 has 14 amino acids. In germline, CDR1 is GTSNPN, CDR2 SVGIG (reference sequence). Trimming cost V 8 bases and J 5 bases; bases outside gene matches: 12. The CDR3 is CAGLREGNVDTQYF. The CDR3 DNA sequence: TGTGCCGGGCTTCGGGAGGGTAACGTAGATACGCAGTATTTT.

A word on this clone: The identical CDR3 is also encoded by other nucleotide sequences in the sample. V gene TRBV11-2 combines with J gene TRBJ2-2, with no clear D. V lost 3 bases to trimming and J lost 5 bases, with 4 bases between them. This CDR3 region has 12 residues. CDR1 SGHAT and CDR2 FQNNGV come from the germline V gene. The CDR3 bases are TGTGCCAGCAGCTTCCTGACCGGGGAGCTGTTTTTT. It specifies CASSFLTGELFF.